This paragraph reports one T cell receptor (beta chain). The antigen is not known. Treatment here: about 20 received Ad26.COV2.S at low or high dose, single or two shots; about 5 received placebo; per-sample allocation not given. Vaccine and placebo recipients were sampled on day 63 after the first injection. A Boston donor was an adult aged 18-55 years. The administered vaccine (an Ad26 vector) expressed Wuhan-strain SARS-CoV-2 spike. The data were taken from a study of Ad26.COV2.S vaccination and SARS-CoV-2 variants. Overall study context: The donor belonged to the COV1001 Ad26.COV2.S trial arm.

Repertoires were generated with immunoSEQ multiplex PCR, while TCRdb's copy carries only in-frame clones and drops some. The data show 350,000 to 400,000 clones, less than 90% seen once. Points from the study as a whole: The TCR breadth and depth analyses may have understated or missed part of the total T cell responses.

V shed 3 bases and J 0 bases; nucleotides not matched to a gene: 1. This CDR3 comprises 15 residues. Germline assignment: CDR1 MNHEY and CDR2 SMNVEV (reference sequence). Here the sequenced sample was peripheral blood, taken in a trial of Ad26.COV2.S vaccine versus placebo. The clonotype comes from a person aged 18-65 years who received the Ad26.COV2.S COVID-19 vaccine or a placebo. The chain is built from TRBV27 and TRBJ2-1, with 8 nucleotides matching TRBD2. The CDR3 spells CASSLSGSSYNEQFF. The CDR3 region has the DNA TGTGCCAGCAGTTTGAGCGGGAGCTCCTACAATGAGCAGTTCTTC.